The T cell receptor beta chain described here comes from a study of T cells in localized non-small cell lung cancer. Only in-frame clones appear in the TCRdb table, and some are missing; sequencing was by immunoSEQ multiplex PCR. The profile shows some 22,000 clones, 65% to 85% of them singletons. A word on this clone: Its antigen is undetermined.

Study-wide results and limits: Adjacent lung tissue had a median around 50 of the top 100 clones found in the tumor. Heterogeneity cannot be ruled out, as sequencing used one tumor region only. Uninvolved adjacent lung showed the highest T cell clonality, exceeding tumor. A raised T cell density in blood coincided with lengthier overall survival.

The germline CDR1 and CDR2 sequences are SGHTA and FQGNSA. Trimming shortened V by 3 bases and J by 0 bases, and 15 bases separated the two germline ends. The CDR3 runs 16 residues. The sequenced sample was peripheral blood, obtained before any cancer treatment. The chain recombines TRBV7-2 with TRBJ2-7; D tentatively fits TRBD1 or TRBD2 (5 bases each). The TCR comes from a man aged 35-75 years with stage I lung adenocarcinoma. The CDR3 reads CASSFSGPRSSYEQYF. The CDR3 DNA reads TGTGCCAGCAGCTTCTCGGGACCGCGAAGCTCCTACGAGCAGTACTTC.